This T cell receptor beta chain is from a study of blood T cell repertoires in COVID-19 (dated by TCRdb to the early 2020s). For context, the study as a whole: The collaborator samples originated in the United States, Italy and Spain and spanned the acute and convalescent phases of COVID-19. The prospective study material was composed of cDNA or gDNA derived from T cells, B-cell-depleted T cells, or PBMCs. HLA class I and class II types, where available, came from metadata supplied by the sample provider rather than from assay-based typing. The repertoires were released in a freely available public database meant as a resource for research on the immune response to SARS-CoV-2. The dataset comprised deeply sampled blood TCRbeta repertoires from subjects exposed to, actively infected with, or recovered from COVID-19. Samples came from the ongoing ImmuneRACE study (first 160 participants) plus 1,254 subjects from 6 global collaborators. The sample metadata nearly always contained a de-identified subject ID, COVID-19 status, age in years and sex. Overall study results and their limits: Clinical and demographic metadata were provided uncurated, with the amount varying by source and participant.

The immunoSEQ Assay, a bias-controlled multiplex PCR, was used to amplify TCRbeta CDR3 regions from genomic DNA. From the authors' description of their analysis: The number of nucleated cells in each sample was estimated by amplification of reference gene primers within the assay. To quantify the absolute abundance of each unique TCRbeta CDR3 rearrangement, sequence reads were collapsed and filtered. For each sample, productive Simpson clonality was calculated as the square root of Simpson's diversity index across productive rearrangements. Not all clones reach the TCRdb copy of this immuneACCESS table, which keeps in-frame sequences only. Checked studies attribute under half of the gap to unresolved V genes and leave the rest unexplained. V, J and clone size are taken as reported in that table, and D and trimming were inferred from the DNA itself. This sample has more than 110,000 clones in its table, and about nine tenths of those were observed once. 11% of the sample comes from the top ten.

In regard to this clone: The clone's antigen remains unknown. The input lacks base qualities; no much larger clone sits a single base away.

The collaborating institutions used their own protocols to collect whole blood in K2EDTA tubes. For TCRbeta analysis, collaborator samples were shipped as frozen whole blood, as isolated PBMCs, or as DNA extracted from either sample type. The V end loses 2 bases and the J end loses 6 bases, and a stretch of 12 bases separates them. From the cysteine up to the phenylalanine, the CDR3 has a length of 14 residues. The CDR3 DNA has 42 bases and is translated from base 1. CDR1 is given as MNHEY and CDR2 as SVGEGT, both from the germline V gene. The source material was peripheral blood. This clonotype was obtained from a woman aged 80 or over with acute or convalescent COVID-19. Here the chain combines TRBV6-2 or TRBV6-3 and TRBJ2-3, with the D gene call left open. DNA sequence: TGTGCCAGCAGTTACATTTCTCCGTCTGATACGCAGTATTTT. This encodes CASSYISPSDTQYF.